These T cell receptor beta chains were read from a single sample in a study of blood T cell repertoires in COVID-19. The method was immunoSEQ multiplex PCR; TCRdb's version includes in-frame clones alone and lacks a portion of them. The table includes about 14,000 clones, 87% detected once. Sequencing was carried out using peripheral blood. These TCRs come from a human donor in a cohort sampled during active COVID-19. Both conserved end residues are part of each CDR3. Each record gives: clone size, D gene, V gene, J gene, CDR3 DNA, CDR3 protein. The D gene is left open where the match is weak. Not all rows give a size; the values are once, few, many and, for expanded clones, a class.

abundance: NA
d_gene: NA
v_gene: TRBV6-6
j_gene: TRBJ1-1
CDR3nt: TGTGCCAGCAGTTACGCCGAGGGGACTACAGCTGAAGCTTTCTTT
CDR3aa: CASSYAEGTTAEAFF

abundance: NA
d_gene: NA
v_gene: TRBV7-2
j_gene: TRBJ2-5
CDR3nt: TGTGCCAGCAGCTCGCCGACGGGACAAGAGACCCAGTACTTC
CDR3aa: CASSSPTGQETQYF

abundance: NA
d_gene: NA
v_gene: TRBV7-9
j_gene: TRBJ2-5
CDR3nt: TGTGCAGGAGGTAGTCCAACGGGCCAGTACTTC
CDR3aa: CAGGSPTGQYF

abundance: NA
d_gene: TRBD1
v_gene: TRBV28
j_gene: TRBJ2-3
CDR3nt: TGTGCCAGCAGTTTAAGGACGACAGGGATCACAGATACGCAGTATTTT
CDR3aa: CASSLRTTGITDTQYF

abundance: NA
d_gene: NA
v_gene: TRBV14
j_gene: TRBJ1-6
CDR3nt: TGTGCCAGCAGCCAAGCGCAGGGTTGGTCACCCCTCCACTTT
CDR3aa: CASSQAQGWSPLHF

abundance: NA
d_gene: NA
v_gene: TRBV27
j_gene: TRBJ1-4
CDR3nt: TGTGCCAGCAGCCGCTCGGGGGGCGAAAGTGAAAAACTGTTTTTT
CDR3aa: CASSRSGGESEKLFF

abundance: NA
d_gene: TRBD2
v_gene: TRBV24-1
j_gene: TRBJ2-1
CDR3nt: TGTGCCACCAGTGATTTCACTAGCGGGAGCTTCGGTGAGCAGTTCTTC
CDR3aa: CATSDFTSGSFGEQFF

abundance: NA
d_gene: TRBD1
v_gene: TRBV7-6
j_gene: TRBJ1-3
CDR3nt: TGTGCCAGCAGCTTAGCAGGCCAGGGGGCTTTTGGAAACACCATATATTTT
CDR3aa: CASSLAGQGAFGNTIYF

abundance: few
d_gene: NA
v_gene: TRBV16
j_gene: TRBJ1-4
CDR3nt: TGTGCCAGCAGCTCACAAGCGGGGAGTGAAAAACTGTTTTTT
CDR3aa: CASSSQAGSEKLFF

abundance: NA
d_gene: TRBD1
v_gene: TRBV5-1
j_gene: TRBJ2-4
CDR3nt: TGCGCCAGCAGCTCCGGGACAGGTGATGCCAAAAACATTCAGTACTTC
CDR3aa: CASSSGTGDAKNIQYF

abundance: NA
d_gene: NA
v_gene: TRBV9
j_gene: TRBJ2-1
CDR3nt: TGTGCCAGCAGCGCGCTTTTCGGGGACAATGAGCAGTTCTTC
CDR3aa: CASSALFGDNEQFF

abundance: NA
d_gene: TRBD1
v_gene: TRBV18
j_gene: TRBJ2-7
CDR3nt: TGTGCCAGCTCAACCGGGACAGGGTTGGGGGAGCAGTACTTC
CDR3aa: CASSTGTGLGEQYF

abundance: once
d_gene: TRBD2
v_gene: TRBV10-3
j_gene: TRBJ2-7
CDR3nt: TGTGCCATCAGTGAGTCAGGACTAGCGGGAGGCGGTTACGAGCAGTACTTC
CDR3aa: CAISESGLAGGGYEQYF

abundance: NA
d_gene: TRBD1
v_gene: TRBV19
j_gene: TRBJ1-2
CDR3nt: TGTGCCAGTAGACAAGACAGGGCCGGCTATGGCTACACCTTC
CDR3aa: CASRQDRAGYGYTF

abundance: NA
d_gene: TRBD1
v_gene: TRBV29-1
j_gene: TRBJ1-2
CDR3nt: TGCAGCGTTGAAGATGGGGACAGGGGGGGGTTTTGGGACTATGGCTACACCTTC
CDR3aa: CSVEDGDRGGFWDYGYTF

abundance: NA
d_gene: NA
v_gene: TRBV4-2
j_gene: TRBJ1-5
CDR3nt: TGTGCCAGCAGCCGGGGAGGGACCCAGCATTTT
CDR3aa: CASSRGGTQHF

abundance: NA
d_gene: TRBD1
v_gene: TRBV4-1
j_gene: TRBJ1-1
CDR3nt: TGCGCCAGCAGCGTGACAGGGAAGAACACTGAAGCTTTCTTT
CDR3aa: CASSVTGKNTEAFF

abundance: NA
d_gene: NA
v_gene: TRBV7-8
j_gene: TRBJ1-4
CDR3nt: TGTGCCAGCAGCTCCGCCAGAGGTGCAACTAATGAAAAACTGTTTTTT
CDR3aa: CASSSARGATNEKLFF

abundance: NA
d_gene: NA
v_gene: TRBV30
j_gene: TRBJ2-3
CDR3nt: TGTGCCTGGGAAACTAGTTTCGCGCAGTATTTT
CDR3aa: CAWETSFAQYF

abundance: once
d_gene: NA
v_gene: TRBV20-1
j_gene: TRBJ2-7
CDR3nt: TGCAGTGCTAGTGGGGGGGGCGCGTACGAGCAGTACTTC
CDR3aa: CSASGGGAYEQYF

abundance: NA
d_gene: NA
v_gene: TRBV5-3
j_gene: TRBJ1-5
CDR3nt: TGTGCCAGAAGCTTGTTCATCCCAGGGTGGGGCAATCAGCCCCAGCATTTT
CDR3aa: CARSLFIPGWGNQPQHF

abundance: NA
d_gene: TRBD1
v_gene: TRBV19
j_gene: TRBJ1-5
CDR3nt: TGTGCCAGTAGTATAGGAGTATCTCGACAGGGTAATCAGCCCCAGCATTTT
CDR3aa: CASSIGVSRQGNQPQHF

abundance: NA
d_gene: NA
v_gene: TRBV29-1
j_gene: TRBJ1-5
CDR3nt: TGCAGTGTAAACCAGGGTCCCAATCAGCCCCAGCATTTT
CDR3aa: CSVNQGPNQPQHF

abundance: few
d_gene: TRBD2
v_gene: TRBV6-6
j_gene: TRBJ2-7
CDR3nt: TGTGCCAGCTCCCAGGCTAGCGGGTGGGTCTACGAGCAGTACTTC
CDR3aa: CASSQASGWVYEQYF

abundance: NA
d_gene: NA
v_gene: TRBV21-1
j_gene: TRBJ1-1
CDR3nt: TGTGCCGGACACAGGGAAGGGAACACTGAAGCTTTCTTT
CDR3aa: CAGHREGNTEAFF

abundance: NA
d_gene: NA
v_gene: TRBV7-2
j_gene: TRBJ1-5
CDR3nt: TGTGCCAGCAGCTTGTCTTCGGATCAGCCCCAGCATTTT
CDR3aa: CASSLSSDQPQHF

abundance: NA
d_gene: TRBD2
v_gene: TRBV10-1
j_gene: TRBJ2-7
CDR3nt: TGCGCCAGCAGTGCGGCGGGAGTAGTCGAGCAGTACTTC
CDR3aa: CASSAAGVVEQYF

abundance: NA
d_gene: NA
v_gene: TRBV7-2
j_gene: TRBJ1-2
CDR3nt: TGTGCCAGCAGCTCGGGGAGCTACTATGGCTACACCTTC
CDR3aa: CASSSGSYYGYTF

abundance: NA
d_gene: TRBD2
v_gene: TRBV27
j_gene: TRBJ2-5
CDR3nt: TGTGCCAGCAGTTTACGGGAGGACCAGGAGACCCAGTACTTC
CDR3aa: CASSLREDQETQYF

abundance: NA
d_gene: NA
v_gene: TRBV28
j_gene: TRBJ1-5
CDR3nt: TGTGCCAGCAGTTCGGTGGCAGGGTGGGGCAATCAGCCCCAGCATTTT
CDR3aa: CASSSVAGWGNQPQHF

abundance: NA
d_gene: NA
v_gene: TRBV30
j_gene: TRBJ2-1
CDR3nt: TGTGCCTGGAGTTGGACTTTGGAGGACAATGAGCAGTTCTTC
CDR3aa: CAWSWTLEDNEQFF

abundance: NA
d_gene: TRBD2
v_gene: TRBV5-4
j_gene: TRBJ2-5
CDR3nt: TGTGCCAGCAGCCTCGGGGGGGCCCGCCAAGAGACCCAGTACTTC
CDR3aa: CASSLGGARQETQYF

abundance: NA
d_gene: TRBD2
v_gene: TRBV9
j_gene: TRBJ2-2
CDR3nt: TGTGCCAGCAGCGTAGATAGCGGGAGGGGGGAGCTGTTTTTT
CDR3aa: CASSVDSGRGELFF

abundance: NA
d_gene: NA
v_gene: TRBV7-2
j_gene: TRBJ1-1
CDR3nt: TGTGCCAGCAGCTTAAGACAGGTCATGAACACTGAAGCTTTCTTT
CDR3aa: CASSLRQVMNTEAFF